This T cell receptor (beta chain) comes out of a study of shared clonotypes between healthy human individuals. Trimming stripped 7 bases from V and 4 bases from J, with 11 bases between. There are 12 residues in the CDR3. Germline-derived CDR1 and CDR2 are MNHEY and SMNVEV (reference sequence). The donors were all Caucasian adults (living in Nashville, Tennessee). Sorted-subset replicate PCRs used around 200 ng DNA, around 27,000 T cell genomes. Original data processing: Quality scores were absent from the junction-only immunoSEQ sequences, so filtering differed. Here immunoSEQ multiplex PCR was the method, and the copy in TCRdb shows in-frame clones only, minus some. D and trimming were read from the DNA, whereas the V and J calls and clone size are those reported in that table. The data contain 2 million to 2.5 million clones, roughly 93% of them singletons. To note about this clone: Antigen: not known.

Study results and caveats: Memory subsets generally showed smaller estimated richness than naive subsets did.

Material: naive CD4+ T cells from PBMCs. Sample subset: CD45RA+ positively selected. The receptor's source is a man aged 18 to 29 in good health. Some clones in this sample may be carry-over from other donors' samples. This sequence joins TRBV27 and TRBJ2-7; D is unclear. This chain's CDR3 is CASNIRFYEQYF. Written as DNA, the CDR3 is TGTGCCAGCAATATCAGATTTTACGAGCAGTACTTC.